The 4 T cell receptor beta chains below all came from one sample that was sequenced in a study of regulatory T cells in long-lasting Graves disease. Time point specified: newly diagnosed GD, antithyroid drugs for less than 3 months. From RNA extracted from PBMCs, the TCR library was made. HTBI primers from iRepertoire and Arm-PCR of CDR3 regions yielded the TCR beta libraries. TCRdb re-analysed the multiplex PCR reads in MiXCR, keeping a single row per CDR3 protein. The sample has 360,000 or so distinct CDR3 sequences, around 17% seen once. This same sample was also part of a study on T cells in Graves' hyperthyroidism and ophthalmopathy.

Specimen: peripheral blood mononuclear cells (PBMCs), collected at new diagnosis, from a patient treated with antithyroid drugs. These receptors came from a middle-aged man with Graves disease.

In this sample, this clonotype turned up many times. This sequence joins TRBV9 and TRBJ2-5; 8 bases match TRBD2. Per the germline V gene, CDR1 is SGDLS and CDR2 is YYNGEE. The junction had 8 bases not matched to a gene; V was cut back by 3 bases and J by 4 bases. CDR3 length: 15 residues. The CDR3 loop is CASSALGTSGETQYF. Here the CDR3 DNA reads TGTGCCAGCAGCGCCCTCGGGACTAGTGGAGAGACCCAGTACTTC.

This clonotype was seen more than once but under ten times. The chain links TRBV20-1 to TRBJ2-7, with 10 bases identical to TRBD2. The germline CDR1 and CDR2 sequences are DFQATT and SNEGSKA (reference sequence). CDR3 length: 16 residues. The V gene end was trimmed by 6 bases and the J gene end by 3 bases; junction bases not matched to a gene: 14. CDR3 loop: CSAKGSGGGHYYEQYF. The CDR3 nucleotides are TGCAGTGCGAAGGGAAGCGGGGGGGGCCACTACTACGAGCAGTACTTC.

This clonotype was counted only a few times. The chain carries TRBV5-4 and TRBJ2-5; 8 nucleotides line up with TRBD2. After removal of 4 bases from V and 4 bases from J, the junction contained 6 bases not matched to a gene. This CDR3 has 14 residues. Germline V gene lookup returns CDR1 SGHNT and CDR2 YYREEE (reference sequence). CDR3 sequence: CASSPGGGGETQYF. The CDR3, as DNA: TGTGCCAGCAGCCCCGGGGGGGGGGGAGAGACCCAGTACTTC.

This clonotype was counted many times. The chain is built from TRBV2 and TRBJ1-1; the D gene is possibly TRBD1 (5 bases). Germline values: CDR1 SNHLY, CDR2 FYNNEI. The CDR3 loop spans 12 amino acids. The V end lost 2 bases, the J end lost 10 bases, and 11 bases lay between the germline ends. CDR3 coding DNA: TGTGCCAGCAGTGAAATAGGAGGGACAGCTTTCTTT. Residues: CASSEIGGTAFF. The entire variable domain, with the rest obtained from reference TRBV2 and TRBJ1-1, is as follows: EPEVTQTPSHQVTQMGQEVILRCVPISNHLYFYWYRQILGQKVEFLVSFYNNEISEKSEIFDDQFSVERPDGSNFTLKIRSTKLEDSAMYFCASSEIGGTAFFGQGTRLTVV.